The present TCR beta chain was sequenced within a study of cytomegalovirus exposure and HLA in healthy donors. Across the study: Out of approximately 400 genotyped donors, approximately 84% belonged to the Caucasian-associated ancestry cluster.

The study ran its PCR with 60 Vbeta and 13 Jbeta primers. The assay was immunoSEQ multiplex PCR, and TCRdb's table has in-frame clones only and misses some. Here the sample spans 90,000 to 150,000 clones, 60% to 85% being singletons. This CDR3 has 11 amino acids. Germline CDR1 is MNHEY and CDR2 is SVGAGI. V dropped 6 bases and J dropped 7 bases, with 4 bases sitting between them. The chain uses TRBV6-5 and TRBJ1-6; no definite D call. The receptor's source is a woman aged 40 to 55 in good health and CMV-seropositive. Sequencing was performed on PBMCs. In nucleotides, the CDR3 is TGTGCCAGCAGACAGAATTCACCCCTCCACTTT. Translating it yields CASRQNSPLHF.